This T cell receptor beta chain was sequenced during a study of blood T cells in healthy people across ages. This clonotype has a count of ten or more. Germline V gene lookup returns CDR1 SGHTA and CDR2 FQGNSA. V lost 5 bases and J lost 4; bases outside the gene matches: 8. The CDR3 spans 15 residues. Alongside a J-beta primer mix, a sample-barcoded 5' primer served in a second PCR lasting roughly 7 to 12 cycles. TCRdb re-called the 5' RACE reads through MiXCR, storing one row per CDR3 protein. The top ten clones hold roughly 10% of a sample with fewer than 2,000,000 distinct CDR3 sequences, roughly 30% of them seen once.

The chain has TRBV7-2 and TRBJ2-1, with TRBD2 identical over 7 bases. The sample consisted of blood. This receptor was taken from a woman in her twenties or thirties in good health. The CDR3 sequence: CASSLGLGPYNEQFF. CDR3 bases: TGTGCCAGCAGCCTCGGACTAGGGCCTTACAATGAGCAGTTCTTC.